This is a list of T cell receptor beta chains from one sample in a study of cytomegalovirus exposure and HLA in healthy donors. The data were produced by immunoSEQ multiplex PCR, yet TCRdb's version contains in-frame clones alone and is incomplete. The table includes 85,000 to 120,000 clones, about 71% detected once. The sequencing sample was made of PBMCs. Every receptor here comes from a boy aged 5-17 years in good health and CMV-seronegative. Both conserved end residues are trimmed from each CDR3.

v_call,j_call,cdr3_length,cdr3_aa
TRBV4-1,TRBJ2-7,13,ASSSLQGIHYEQY
TRBV2,TRBJ2-3,12,ASSFAGATDTQY
TRBV7-2,TRBJ2-7,14,ASSFASTAEVYEQY
TRBV9,TRBJ1-2,13,ASSVEPGTNYGYT
TRBV5-5,TRBJ2-1,11,ASSPRLYNEQF
TRBV9,TRBJ2-2,9,ASTGTGELF
TRBV6-5,TRBJ2-1,13,ASSYDRSGGNEQF
TRBV2,TRBJ1-6,13,ASSETTAGNSPLH
TRBV30,TRBJ1-4,10,AWRQSHEKLF
TRBV5-1,TRBJ2-3,14,ASSSAAEISTDTQY
TRBV6-6,TRBJ1-5,12,ASSPDRLWQPQH
TRBV4-1,TRBJ2-1,15,ASSQGFGLGIYNEQF
TRBV5-4,TRBJ1-2,14,ASSPAPGQGGYGYT
TRBV18,TRBJ2-7,11,ASSQGTPYEQY
TRBV10-3,TRBJ2-7,10,AISDTSGPVH
TRBV18,TRBJ2-1,14,ASSPSLAGVFNEQF
TRBV30,TRBJ1-1,10,AWSPVNTEAF
TRBV28,TRBJ1-3,13,ASSREGARGNTIY
TRBV5-1,TRBJ1-2,12,ASSPQGREGGYT
TRBV11-1,TRBJ1-1,11,ASSLGQVSEAF
TRBV13,TRBJ1-2,10,ASSITGRGYT
TRBV28,TRBJ1-5,11,ASSEEGWQPQH
TRBV30,TRBJ2-7,10,AWAETGDEQY
TRBV6-6,TRBJ2-3,11,ASSPYSTDTQY
TRBV29-1,TRBJ2-5,13,SVVLTSGDQETQY
TRBV7-2,TRBJ2-7,11,ASSLTGMSEQY
TRBV6-6,TRBJ1-1,13,ASSYTYGSNTEAF
TRBV5-1,TRBJ1-6,13,ASTLTGSYNSPLH
TRBV27,TRBJ2-7,12,ASSLYTGSYEQY
TRBV28,TRBJ1-1,14,ASYNGPYGENTEAF
TRBV6-6,TRBJ1-1,10,ASSQGVGEAF
TRBV15,TRBJ1-4,13,ATSRESGRNEKLF
TRBV7-8,TRBJ1-2,11,ASSLTVNYGYT
TRBV19,TRBJ1-5,11,ATRQGWNQPQH
TRBV7-6,TRBJ1-1,9,ASSQGSGAF
TRBV2,TRBJ2-5,13,ASSLSTGVRETQY
TRBV14,TRBJ1-1,12,ASSQMEGSTEAF
TRBV28,TRBJ2-3,14,ASSFQQGSGADTQY
TRBV6-1,TRBJ2-7,12,ASRRTGGNYEQY
TRBV5-6,TRBJ1-1,13,ASSLWRGPNTEAF
TRBV5-4,TRBJ1-5,13,ASSLGGGNNQPQH
TRBV9,TRBJ2-1,13,ASSVASGGATEQF
TRBV4-1,TRBJ2-2,15,ASSHERLAVGTGELF
TRBV5-4,TRBJ2-7,12,ASSLDREPYEQY
TRBV4-3,TRBJ2-5,14,ASSQDPRAGRATQY
TRBV7-8,TRBJ2-7,16,ASSLGSILRDRVDEQY
TRBV5-5,TRBJ1-2,14,ASSLVAAGYTYGYT
TRBV10-1,TRBJ2-1,12,ASSETRSYNEQF
TRBV30,TRBJ1-4,12,AWSVGGAGEKLF
TRBV6-5,TRBJ1-2,11,ASSYPQGRGYT